These T cell receptor beta chains were read from a single sample in a study of patients and donors after allogeneic stem cell transplantation. One entry per CDR3 protein, called by TCRdb with MiXCR from the RT-PCR reads. Counted here are about a million distinct CDR3 sequences, approximately 19% occurring once; the ten biggest clones make up 5% to 6.5%. The source material was blood, either unsorted or a sorted T cell fraction (not recorded which). These receptors all stem from a human donor who was either an allogeneic HSCT recipient or a stem cell or donor lymphocyte infusion donor (not recorded which). It is not recorded whose cells these are; they may come from a transplant donor. Each CDR3 is given with its conserved first and last residue. The order of the fields is J gene, D gene, V gene, clone size, CDR3 protein, CDR3 DNA. D genes are given only for firm matches. Where a row states a size, it is once, few, many or the class of an expanded clone; other rows omit it.

>TRBJ1-1|-|TRBV10-3|-
CAISVKGLNTEAFF
TGTGCCATCAGTGTAAAGGGGTTAAACACTGAAGCTTTCTTT
>TRBJ2-1|-|TRBV11-3|-
CASSSSRFYNEQFF
TGTGCCAGCAGCTCGAGTCGTTTCTACAATGAGCAGTTCTTC
>TRBJ1-2|-|TRBV10-3|few
CAISESLGLGYTF
TGTGCCATCAGTGAGTCGTTGGGGCTTGGCTACACCTTC
>TRBJ2-7|-|TRBV4-2|few
CASSQDLGTQREQYF
TGTGCCAGCAGCCAAGATCTCGGGACCCAGAGGGAGCAGTACTTC
>TRBJ2-5|TRBD2|TRBV5-1|-
CASSPERGAWETQYF
TGCGCCAGCAGCCCTGAGCGGGGGGCATGGGAGACCCAGTACTTC
>TRBJ1-6|-|TRBV20-1|few
CSARVPNSPLHF
TGCAGTGCTAGAGTCCCTAATTCACCCCTCCACTTT
>TRBJ2-7|TRBD2|TRBV2|-
CVTQEGLAGSYEQYF
TGTGTCACCCAGGAGGGACTAGCGGGATCCTACGAGCAGTACTTC
>TRBJ1-1|TRBD1|TRBV29-1|few
CSVAYRGRRNTEAFF
TGCAGCGTTGCTTACAGGGGGCGAAGGAACACTGAAGCTTTCTTT
>TRBJ1-1|-|TRBV12-3/TRBV12-4|-
CASRPRGGRNTEAFF
TGTGCCAGCAGGCCTCGGGGCGGACGGAACACTGAAGCTTTCTTT
>TRBJ2-4|TRBD2|TRBV2|few
CASRSGGSGIQYF
TGTGCCAGCAGGTCGGGGGGGAGTGGCATTCAGTACTTC
>TRBJ2-5|TRBD2|TRBV2|-
CASSDREGGLSETQYF
TGTGCCAGCAGTGACCGTGAGGGAGGGCTATCGGAGACCCAGTACTTC
>TRBJ1-1|-|TRBV12-3/TRBV12-4|few
CASSRYTTEAFF
TGTGCCAGCAGTAGGTACACCACTGAAGCTTTCTTT
>TRBJ1-1|-|TRBV6-1|-
CASSVGRTQRNTEAFF
TGTGCCAGCAGTGTCGGCAGGACGCAACGGAACACTGAAGCTTTCTTT
>TRBJ1-5|TRBD1|TRBV2|-
CASREGTGGLGNQPQHF
TGTGCCAGCCGTGAGGGGACAGGGGGCTTGGGCAATCAGCCCCAGCATTTT
>TRBJ2-2|TRBD2|TRBV5-1|many
CASRSTSGGTGELFF
TGCGCCAGCAGGAGTACTAGCGGGGGCACCGGGGAGCTGTTTTTT
>TRBJ2-1|TRBD2|TRBV9|-
CASSPPSGTYNEQFF
TGTGCCAGCAGCCCCCCGAGCGGGACCTACAATGAGCAGTTCTTC
>TRBJ2-7|TRBD1|TRBV18|-
CASSADRSSYEQYF
TGTGCCAGCTCCGCGGACAGGAGCTCCTACGAGCAGTACTTC